The clone carrying this T cell receptor beta chain came up a few times. TCRdb fed the 5' RACE reads into MiXCR, producing one record per CDR3 protein. The data show roughly 250,000 distinct CDR3 sequences, with 16% seen just once and 3.5% held by the top ten. This CDR3 region has 13 residues. The V segment lost 7 bases and the J segment 3 bases; nucleotides outside the gene matches: 2. Per the germline V gene, CDR1 is SGHRS and CDR2 is YFSETQ. The record originates from a study of T-cell memory formation after mild COVID-19. This receptor was obtained from a man between 18 and 35 years old who had mild COVID-19 (a few samples of this study predate the infection). Cell type and time point are not known. The sequencing sample was made of PBMCs or a T cell subset sorted from them (not recorded which). The rearrangement joins TRBV5-1 to TRBJ1-4, with 8 positions matching TRBD1. Here the CDR3 reads CASQQGANEKLFF. The CDR3 nucleotides read TGCGCCAGCCAACAGGGGGCTAATGAAAAACTGTTTTTT. Based on the CDR3 plus reference TRBV5-1 and TRBJ1-4, the full variable domain is KAGVTQTPRYLIKTRGQQVTLSCSPISGHRSVSWYQQTPGQGLQFLFEYFSETQRNKGNFPGRFSGRQFSNSRSEMNVSTLELGDSALYLCASQQGANEKLFFGSGTQLSVL.